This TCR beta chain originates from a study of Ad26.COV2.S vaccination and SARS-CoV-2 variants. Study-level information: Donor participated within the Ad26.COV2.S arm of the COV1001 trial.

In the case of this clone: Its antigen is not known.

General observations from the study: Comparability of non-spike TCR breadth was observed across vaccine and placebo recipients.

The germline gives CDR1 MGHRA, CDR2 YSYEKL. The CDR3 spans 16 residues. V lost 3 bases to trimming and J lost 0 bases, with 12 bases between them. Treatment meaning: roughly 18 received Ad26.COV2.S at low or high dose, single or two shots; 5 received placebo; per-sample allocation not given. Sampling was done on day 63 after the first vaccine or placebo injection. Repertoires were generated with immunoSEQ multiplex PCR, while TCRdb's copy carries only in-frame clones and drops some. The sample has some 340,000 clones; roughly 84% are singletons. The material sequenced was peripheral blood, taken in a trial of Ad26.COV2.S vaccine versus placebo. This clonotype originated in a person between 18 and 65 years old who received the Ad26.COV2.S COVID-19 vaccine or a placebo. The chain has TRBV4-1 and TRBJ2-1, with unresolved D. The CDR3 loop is CASSHPGVSSYNEQFF. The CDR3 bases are TGCGCCAGCAGCCACCCTGGAGTTAGCTCCTACAATGAGCAGTTCTTC.